These 23 T cell receptor beta chains came from one sample sequenced in a study of shared clonotypes between healthy human individuals. Repertoires were generated with immunoSEQ multiplex PCR, while TCRdb's copy carries only in-frame clones and drops some. This sample has 110,000 or so clones, with about 70% found just once. The source material was memory CD8+ T cells sorted from blood. The subset was: CD45RO+ cells pooled with CCR7-negative TemRA cells. These receptor sequences come from a woman in her twenties or thirties in good health.

J is TRBJ1-5 and V is TRBV27; possibly TRBD1 for D (6 bases). Germline V CDR1 and CDR2: MNHEY, SMNVEV (reference sequence). V was pared by 4 bases and J by 0 bases, with 10 bases between. This CDR3 comprises 15 residues. This chain's CDR3 is CASSSGQNSNQPQHF. CDR3 bases: TGTGCCAGCAGTTCAGGACAGAATAGCAATCAGCCCCAGCATTTT.

This clone has just a few counts. This rearrangement joins TRBV2 to TRBJ2-7; 7 bases map to TRBD1. This CDR3 region has 14 residues. Per germline, CDR1 SNHLY and CDR2 FYNNEI. Trimming cost V 7 bases and J 2 bases; bases outside gene matches: 8. The CDR3 sequence is CASKGAGGTYEQYF. CDR3 sequence (DNA): TGTGCCAGCAAGGGTGCAGGGGGAACCTACGAGCAGTACTTC.

This clone turned up a few times. The chain uses TRBV5-8 and TRBJ2-3; D remains unclear. Looked up from germline, CDR1 is SGHTS and CDR2 is YDEGEE. Trimming cost V 0 bases and J 6 bases, with 11 bases left between them. The CDR3 extends over 14 amino acids. CDR3 sequence reads: CASSLGQAPDTQYF. CDR3 sequence (DNA): TGTGCCAGCAGCTTGGGTCAAGCGCCGGATACGCAGTATTTT. The full variable domain, with the rest looked up from reference TRBV5-8 and TRBJ2-3, is EAGVTQSPTHLIKTRGQQATLRCSPISGHTSVYWYQQALGLGLQFLLWYDEGEERNRGNFPPRFSGRQFPNYSSELNVNALELEDSALYLCASSLGQAPDTQYFGPGTRLTVL.

This chain links TRBV18 with TRBJ1-4; no definite D call. The CDR3 contains 16 residues. Between the trimmed V and J ends, which lost 1 base and 2 bases, there was a span of 11 bases. Looked up from germline, CDR1 is KGHSH and CDR2 is LQKENI. CDR3 protein: CASSPQLTATNEKLFF. As DNA, the CDR3 is TGTGCCAGCTCACCACAACTCACGGCGACTAATGAAAAACTGTTTTTT.

The chain combines TRBV7-9 with TRBJ2-7; tentative D call: TRBD2 (5 bases). Germline CDR1 and CDR2: SEHNR and FQNEAQ (reference sequence). CDR3 size: 12 residues. V gave up 5 bases and J gave up 5 bases, with 10 bases separating them. The CDR3 bases are TGTGCCAGCAGCCAGATCGGGGACGAGCAGTACTTC. Translation: CASSQIGDEQYF.

The chain combines TRBV4-1 with TRBJ2-7; TRBD1 matches at 10 bases. The germline V gene encodes CDR1 MGHRA and CDR2 YSYEKL. Trimming took 1 base from V and 2 from J; bases not matched to a gene: 2. The CDR3 extends over 15 amino acids. The CDR3 nucleotides are TGCGCCAGCAGCCAAGGGACAGGGGGGACCTACGAGCAGTACTTC. Protein sequence: CASSQGTGGTYEQYF.

CDR3 in amino acids: CASSPGESETQYF. The CDR3 nucleotides are TGTGCCAGCAGTCCGGGAGAATCGGAGACCCAGTACTTC. The chain joins TRBV6-6 to TRBJ2-5, with TRBD2 as a possible D gene (6 bases). The length of the CDR3 is 13 residues. The V end lost 5 bases, the J end lost 5 bases, and 12 bases lay between the germline ends. CDR1 and CDR2 (germline): MNHNY, SVGAGI (reference sequence).

CDR3 coding DNA: TGTGCCAGCAGTTTATACGGGACTAGAAATGAGCAGTTCTTC. Translation gives CASSLYGTRNEQFF. This chain uses TRBV27 with TRBJ2-1, with 8 nucleotides matching TRBD2. The germline V gene has CDR1 MNHEY and CDR2 SMNVEV (reference sequence). V lost 1 base to trimming and J lost 7 bases; unmatched junction nucleotides: 3. The CDR3 covers 14 residues.

Worth noting for this clone: A read error may be the cause here, since a much bigger clone is one base away. The rearrangement uses TRBV7-6 and TRBJ2-7; D may correspond to TRBD1 or TRBD2 (5 bases each). Germline CDR1 SGHVS, CDR2 FNYEAQ. The CDR3 contains 14 residues. V dropped 5 bases and J dropped 0 bases, with 11 bases sitting between them. For the CDR3, the DNA is TGTGCCAGCAGCCCGGGGACCAGCTCCTACGAGCAGTACTTC. It translates to CASSPGTSSYEQYF.

The rearrangement links TRBV2 to TRBJ2-2, with 11 bases fitting TRBD2. Germline lookup yields CDR1 SNHLY and CDR2 FYNNEI. The V gene end was trimmed by 1 base and the J gene end by 7 bases; junction bases not matched to a gene: 2. The CDR3 length is 15 residues. The CDR3 reads CASSEDSGRGGELFF. CDR3 sequence (DNA): TGTGCCAGCAGTGAAGATAGCGGGAGGGGCGGGGAGCTGTTTTTT.

This chain uses TRBV15 with TRBJ2-5; no firm D call. The CDR3 has 14 residues. Germline V gene sequence: CDR1 LNHNV, CDR2 YYDKDF (reference sequence). Trimming removed 1 base at V and 5 bases at J, with 11 bases between. CDR3 nucleotide sequence: TGTGCCACCAGCAGAGGGCTTCTAGGGGAGACCCAGTACTTC. It specifies CATSRGLLGETQYF.

The chain uses TRBV7-2 and TRBJ2-3; 12 nucleotides align to TRBD2. CDR1 and CDR2 from the germline V gene are SGHTA and FQGNSA. V was pared by 2 bases and J by 7 bases, with 10 bases of the junction left unmatched. This CDR3 has 17 amino acids. CDR3 sequence: CASSLFGSSGRGHTQYF. DNA for the CDR3: TGTGCCAGCAGCTTATTCGGATCTAGCGGGAGGGGACATACGCAGTATTTT.

The V gene is TRBV7-4, the J gene TRBJ1-1; TRBD1 agrees at 8 bases. V trimming: 5 bases; J trimming: 4 bases; junction bases outside the gene matches: 9. CDR1 and CDR2 (germline): SGHVT, SQSDAQ. The CDR3 extends over 15 amino acids. The CDR3 nucleotides are TGTGCCAGCAGCCACACCTTTACAGGGGGCACTGAAGCTTTCTTT. Protein sequence: CASSHTFTGGTEAFF.

This clone has a handful of counts. Other nucleotide sequences from this sample produce the same CDR3. The V and J genes are TRBV9 and TRBJ2-2, with no clear D. Trimming removed 0 bases from V and 5 bases from J, with 5 bases in between. Germline CDR1 is SGDLS and CDR2 is YYNGEE. The CDR3 length is 13 residues. The CDR3 is CASSVVSTGELFF. The CDR3 nucleotides read TGTGCCAGCAGCGTAGTGAGTACCGGGGAGCTGTTTTTT.

Ten or more counts support this clone. This rearrangement joins TRBV29-1 to TRBJ2-1; 13 bases match TRBD2. Germline CDR1 is SQVTM and CDR2 is ANQGSEA. V lost 5 bases, J lost 8 bases, and 9 bases stayed unmatched. The CDR3 has 15 residues. DNA of the CDR3: TGCAGCGTTAAAGGACTAGCGGGAGATAGTGATGAGCAGTTCTTC. Encoded protein: CSVKGLAGDSDEQFF.

The gene calls are TRBV13 and TRBJ1-2; TRBD1 might be the D (6 bases). From germline, CDR1 is PRHDT and CDR2 FYEKMQ (reference sequence). The CDR3 is 14 residues long. V was trimmed by 4 bases and J by 4 bases, leaving 13 bases between them. Here the CDR3 DNA reads TGTGCCAGCAGCTATGGGGACACCGCCTATGGCTACACCTTC. Its translation is CASSYGDTAYGYTF.

This clone has only one observation. The chain employs TRBV30 and TRBJ1-2, with D perhaps TRBD1 (5 bases). Germline V gives CDR1 GTSNPN, CDR2 SVGIG (reference sequence). The CDR3 length is 13 residues. The V and J ends lost 0 bases and 4 bases respectively, with 9 bases between them. The CDR3 region is CAWSVGGGYGYTF. The DNA of the CDR3 is TGTGCCTGGAGTGTTGGGGGAGGCTATGGCTACACCTTC.

The chain carries TRBV7-3 and TRBJ2-2; 12 nucleotides match TRBD2. After removal of 5 bases from V and 6 bases from J, the junction contained 7 bases not matched to a gene. The V gene's germline CDR1 is SGHTA and CDR2 FQGTGA. The CDR3 has 16 residues. In DNA form, the CDR3 reads TGTGCCAGCAGCCCGCTAGCGGGAGGGTTGGCCGGGGAGCTGTTTTTT. Protein product: CASSPLAGGLAGELFF.

A note on this clone: A far larger clone is one base from this, pointing to a likely read error. The sample has other DNA sequences that encode this CDR3 too. V and J are TRBV5-4 and TRBJ2-2, with 7 bases fitting TRBD1. The CDR3 has 18 amino acids. Per the germline V gene, CDR1 is SGHNT and CDR2 is YYREEE (reference sequence). CDR3 in amino acids: CASRPYRTGQENTGELFF. The CDR3 coding sequence is TGTGCCAGCAGGCCCTACCGAACCGGACAGGAGAACACCGGGGAGCTGTTCTTT.

This sequence joins TRBV11-2 and TRBJ2-2; 10 nucleotides agree with TRBD2. The CDR3 consists of 17 residues. The germline V gene has CDR1 SGHAT and CDR2 FQNNGV. V shed 2 bases, J shed 0 bases, and the junction held 3 bases outside the gene matches. The CDR3, as DNA: TGTGCCAGCAGCTTACGACTAGCGGGCCCGAACACCGGGGAGCTGTTTTTT. Amino acid sequence: CASSLRLAGPNTGELFF.

This rearrangement joins TRBV9 to TRBJ1-1; the match to TRBD1 covers 7 bases. Per the germline V gene, CDR1 is SGDLS and CDR2 is YYNGEE. V trimming: 5 bases; J trimming: 7 bases; junction bases outside the gene matches: 8. The CDR3 consists of 13 residues. The CDR3 nucleotides read TGTGCCAGCAGAGCTTTGACAGGGATTGAAGCTTTCTTT. Translation: CASRALTGIEAFF. The full variable domain, in which reference TRBV9 and TRBJ1-1 provide the parts outside the CDR3, is DSGVTQTPKHLITATGQRVTLRCSPRSGDLSVYWYQQSLDQGLQFLIQYYNGEERAKGNILERFSAQQFPDLHSELNLSSLELGDSALYFCASRALTGIEAFFGQGTRLTVV.

The rearrangement joins TRBV6-5 to TRBJ2-7; no clear D. From germline, CDR1 is MNHEY and CDR2 SVGAGI. V lost 0 bases and J lost 4, with 7 bases in between. This CDR3 contains 13 residues. This CDR3 is CASSYSIEYEQYF. The DNA of the CDR3 is TGTGCCAGCAGTTACTCCATTGAGTACGAGCAGTACTTC.

This clone is a singleton in its sample. The rearrangement uses TRBV7-8 and TRBJ1-5; 10 nucleotides agree with TRBD1. The CDR3 consists of 16 residues. V shed 2 bases, J shed 3 bases, and the junction held 4 bases outside the gene matches. Germline loops: CDR1 SGHVS, CDR2 FQNEAQ. The CDR3 region has the DNA TGTGCCAGCAGCTTATGGGGACAGGGGTTCAATCAGCCCCAGCATTTT. Translated: CASSLWGQGFNQPQHF.